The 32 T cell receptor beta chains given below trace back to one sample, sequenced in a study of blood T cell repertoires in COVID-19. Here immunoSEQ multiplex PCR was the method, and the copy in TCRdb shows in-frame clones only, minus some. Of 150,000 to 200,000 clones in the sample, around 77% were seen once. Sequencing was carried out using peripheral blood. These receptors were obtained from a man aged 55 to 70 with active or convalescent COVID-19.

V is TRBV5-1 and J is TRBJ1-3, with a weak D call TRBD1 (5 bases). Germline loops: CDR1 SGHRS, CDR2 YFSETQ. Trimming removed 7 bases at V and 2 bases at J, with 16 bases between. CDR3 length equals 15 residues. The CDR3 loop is CASLSGGEAGNTIYF. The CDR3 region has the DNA TGCGCCAGCCTATCGGGGGGAGAGGCTGGAAACACCATATATTTT.

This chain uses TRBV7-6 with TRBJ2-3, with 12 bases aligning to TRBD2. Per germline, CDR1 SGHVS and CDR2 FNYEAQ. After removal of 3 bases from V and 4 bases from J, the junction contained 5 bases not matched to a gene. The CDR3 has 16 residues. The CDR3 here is CASSLTSGRGADTQYF. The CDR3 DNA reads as TGTGCCAGCAGCTTGACTAGCGGGAGAGGGGCAGATACGCAGTATTTT.

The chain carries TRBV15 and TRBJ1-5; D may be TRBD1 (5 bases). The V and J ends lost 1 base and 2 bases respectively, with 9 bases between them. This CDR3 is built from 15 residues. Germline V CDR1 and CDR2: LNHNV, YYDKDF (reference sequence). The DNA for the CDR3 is TGTGCCACCAGCAGAGGCGGGGACGGCAATCAGCCCCAGCATTTT. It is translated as CATSRGGDGNQPQHF. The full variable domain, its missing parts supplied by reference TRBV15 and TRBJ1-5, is DAMVIQNPRYQVTQFGKPVTLSCSQTLNHNVMYWYQQKSSQAPKLLFHYYDKDFNNEADTPDNFQSRRPNTSFCFLDIRSPGLGDTAMYLCATSRGGDGNQPQHFGDGTRLSIL.

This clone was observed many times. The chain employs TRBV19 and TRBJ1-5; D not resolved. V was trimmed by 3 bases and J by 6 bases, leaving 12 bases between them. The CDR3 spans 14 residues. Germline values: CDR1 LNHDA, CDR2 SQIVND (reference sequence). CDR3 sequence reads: CASSMSRGGQPQHF. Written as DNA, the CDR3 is TGTGCCAGTAGTATGTCCCGCGGCGGTCAGCCCCAGCATTTT.

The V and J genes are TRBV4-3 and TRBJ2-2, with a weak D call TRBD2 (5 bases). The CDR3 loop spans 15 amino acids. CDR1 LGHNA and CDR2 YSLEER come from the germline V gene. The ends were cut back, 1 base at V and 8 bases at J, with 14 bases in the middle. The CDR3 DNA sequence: TGCGCCAGCAGCCAAGCAGCGGCCGACCAAGGGGAGCTGTTTTTT. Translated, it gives CASSQAAADQGELFF.

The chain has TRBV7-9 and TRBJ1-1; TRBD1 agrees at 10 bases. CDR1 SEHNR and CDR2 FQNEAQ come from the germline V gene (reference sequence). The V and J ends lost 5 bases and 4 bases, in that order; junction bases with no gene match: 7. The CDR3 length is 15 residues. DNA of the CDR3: TGTGCCAGCAGCAGCGACAGGGGGCAGGGCACTGAAGCTTTCTTT. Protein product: CASSSDRGQGTEAFF.

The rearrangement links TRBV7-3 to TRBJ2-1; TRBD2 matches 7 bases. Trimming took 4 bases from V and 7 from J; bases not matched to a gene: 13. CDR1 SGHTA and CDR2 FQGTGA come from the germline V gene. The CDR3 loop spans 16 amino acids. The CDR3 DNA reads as TGTGCCAGCAGCTCCCTCCCGGGACTAAGGGTAAATGAGCAGTTCTTC. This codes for CASSSLPGLRVNEQFF.

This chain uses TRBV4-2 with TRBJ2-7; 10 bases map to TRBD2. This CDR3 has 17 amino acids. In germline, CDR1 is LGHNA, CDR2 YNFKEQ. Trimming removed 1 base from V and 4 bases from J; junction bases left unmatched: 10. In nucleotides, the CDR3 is TGTGCCAGCAGCCAAGCCTCAGCCCTAGCGGGAGAATACGAGCAGTACTTC. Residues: CASSQASALAGEYEQYF.

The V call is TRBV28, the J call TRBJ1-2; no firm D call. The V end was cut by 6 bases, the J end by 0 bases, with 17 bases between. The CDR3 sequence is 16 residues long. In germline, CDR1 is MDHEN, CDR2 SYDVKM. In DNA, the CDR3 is TGTGCCAGCAGAGAGTTAATGCCCATATCTAACTATGGCTACACCTTC. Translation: CASRELMPISNYGYTF.

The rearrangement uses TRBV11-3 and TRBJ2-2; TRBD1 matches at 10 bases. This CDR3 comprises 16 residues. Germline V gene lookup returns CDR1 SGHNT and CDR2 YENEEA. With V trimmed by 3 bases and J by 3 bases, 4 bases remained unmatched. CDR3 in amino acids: CASSLTGGVYTGELFF. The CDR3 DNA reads TGTGCCAGCAGCTTGACAGGGGGCGTATACACCGGGGAGCTGTTTTTT.

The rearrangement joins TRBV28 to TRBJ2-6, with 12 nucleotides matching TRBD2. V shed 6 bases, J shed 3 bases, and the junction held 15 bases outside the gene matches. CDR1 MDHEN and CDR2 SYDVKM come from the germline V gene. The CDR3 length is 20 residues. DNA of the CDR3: TGTGCCAGCAGCCCTCCTATAGCGCTAGCGGGAGGGCATGGGGCCAACGTCCTGACTTTC. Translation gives CASSPPIALAGGHGANVLTF.

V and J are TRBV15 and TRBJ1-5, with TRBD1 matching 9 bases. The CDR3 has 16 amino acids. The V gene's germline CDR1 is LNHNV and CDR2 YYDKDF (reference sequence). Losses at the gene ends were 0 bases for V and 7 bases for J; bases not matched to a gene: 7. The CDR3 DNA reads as TGTGCCACCAGCAGAGATCTAGCACAGGGGGCCCAGCCCCAGCATTTT. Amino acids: CATSRDLAQGAQPQHF.

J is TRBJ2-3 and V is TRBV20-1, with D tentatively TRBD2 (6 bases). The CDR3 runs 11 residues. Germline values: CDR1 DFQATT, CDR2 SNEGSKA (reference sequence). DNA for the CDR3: TGCGGCGGGACTCCGAATTATACGCAGTATTTT. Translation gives CGGTPNYTQYF.

The CDR3 region is CSVTDRALLATQYF. The CDR3, as DNA: TGCAGCGTTACCGACAGGGCTCTTCTGGCGACCCAGTACTTC. The chain carries TRBV29-1 and TRBJ2-5; TRBD1 aligns across 7 bases. CDR1 and CDR2 from the germline V gene are SQVTM and ANQGSEA. The CDR3 extends over 14 amino acids. After removal of 5 bases from V and 7 bases from J, the junction contained 13 bases not matched to a gene.

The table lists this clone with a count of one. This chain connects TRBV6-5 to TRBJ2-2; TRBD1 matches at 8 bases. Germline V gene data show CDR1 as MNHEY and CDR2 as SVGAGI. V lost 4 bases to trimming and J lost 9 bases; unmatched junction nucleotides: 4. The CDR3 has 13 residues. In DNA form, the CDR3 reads TGTGCCAGCAGTTCTACAGGGGGACGGGAGCTGTTTTTT. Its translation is CASSSTGGRELFF.

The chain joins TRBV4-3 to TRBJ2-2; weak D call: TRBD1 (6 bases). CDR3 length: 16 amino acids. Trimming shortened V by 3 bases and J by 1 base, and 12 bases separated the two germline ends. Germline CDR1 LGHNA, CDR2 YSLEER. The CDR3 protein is CASSQTGTQNTGELFF. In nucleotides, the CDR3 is TGCGCCAGCAGCCAGACCGGGACACAGAACACCGGGGAGCTGTTTTTT.

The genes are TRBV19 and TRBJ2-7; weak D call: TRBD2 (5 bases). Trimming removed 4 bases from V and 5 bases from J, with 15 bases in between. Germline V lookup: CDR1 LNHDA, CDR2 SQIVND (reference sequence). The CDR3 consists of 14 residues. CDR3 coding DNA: TGTGCCAGTAGTAAAGGCGGGTCCTTCAACGAGCAGTACTTC. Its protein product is CASSKGGSFNEQYF.

CDR3 residues: CATPEGRSNTGELFF. CDR3 DNA: TGCGCCACTCCGGAGGGCAGGTCGAACACCGGGGAGCTGTTTTTT. The rearrangement joins TRBV10-1 to TRBJ2-2, with D possibly being TRBD2 (6 bases). V was pared by 10 bases and J by 0 bases, with 15 bases between. This CDR3 has 15 residues. Germline V gene lookup returns CDR1 WNHNN and CDR2 SYGVQD (reference sequence).

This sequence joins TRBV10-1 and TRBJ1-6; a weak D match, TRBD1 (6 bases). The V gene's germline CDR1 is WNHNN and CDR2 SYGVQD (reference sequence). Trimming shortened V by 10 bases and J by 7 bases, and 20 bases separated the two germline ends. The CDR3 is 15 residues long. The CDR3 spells CATNRVRVWNSPLHF. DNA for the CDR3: TGCGCCACGAACAGGGTCAGAGTTTGGAATTCACCCCTCCACTTT.

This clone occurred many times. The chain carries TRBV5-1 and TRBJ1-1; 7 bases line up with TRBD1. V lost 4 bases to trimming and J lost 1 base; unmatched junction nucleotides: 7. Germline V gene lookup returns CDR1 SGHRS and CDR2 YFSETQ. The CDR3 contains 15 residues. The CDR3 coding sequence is TGCGCCAGCAGCAATTCGGGACAGCGGAACACTGAAGCTTTCTTT. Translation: CASSNSGQRNTEAFF.

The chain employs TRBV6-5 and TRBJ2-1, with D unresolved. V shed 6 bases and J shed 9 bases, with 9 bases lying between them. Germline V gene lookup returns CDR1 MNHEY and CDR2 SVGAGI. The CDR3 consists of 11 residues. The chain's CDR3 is CASSLRGEQFF. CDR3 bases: TGTGCCAGCAGCCTGAGAGGTGAGCAGTTCTTC.

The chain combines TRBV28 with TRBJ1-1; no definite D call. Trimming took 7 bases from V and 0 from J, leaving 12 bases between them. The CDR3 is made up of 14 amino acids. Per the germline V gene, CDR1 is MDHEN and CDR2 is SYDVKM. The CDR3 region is CASMTYSMNTEAFF. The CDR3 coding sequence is TGTGCCAGCATGACCTACAGCATGAACACTGAAGCTTTCTTT. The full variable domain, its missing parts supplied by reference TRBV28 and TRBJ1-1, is DVKVTQSSRYLVKRTGEKVFLECVQDMDHENMFWYRQDPGLGLRLIYFSYDVKMKEKGDIPEGYSVSREKKERFSLILESASTNQTSMYLCASMTYSMNTEAFFGQGTRLTVV.

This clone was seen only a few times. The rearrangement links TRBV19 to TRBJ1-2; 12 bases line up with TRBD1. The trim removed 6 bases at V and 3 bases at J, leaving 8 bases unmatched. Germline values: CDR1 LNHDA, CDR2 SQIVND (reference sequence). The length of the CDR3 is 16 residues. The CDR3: CASRPSGQGADYGYTF. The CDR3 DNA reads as TGTGCCAGTAGGCCTTCGGGACAGGGGGCTGACTATGGCTACACCTTC.

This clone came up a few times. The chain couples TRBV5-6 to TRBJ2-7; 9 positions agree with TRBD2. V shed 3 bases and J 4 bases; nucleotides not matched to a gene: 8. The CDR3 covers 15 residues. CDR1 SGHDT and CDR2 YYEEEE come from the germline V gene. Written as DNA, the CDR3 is TGTGCCAGCAGCTCCGATATAGCGGGAGTTTACGAGCAGTACTTC. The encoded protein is CASSSDIAGVYEQYF.

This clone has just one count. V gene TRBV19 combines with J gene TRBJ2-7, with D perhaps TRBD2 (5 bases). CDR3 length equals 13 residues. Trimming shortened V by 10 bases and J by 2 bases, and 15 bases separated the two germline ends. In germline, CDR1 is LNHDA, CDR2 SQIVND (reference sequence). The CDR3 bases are TGTGCCACCGGACGGGGTACAACCTACGAGCAGTACTTC. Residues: CATGRGTTYEQYF.

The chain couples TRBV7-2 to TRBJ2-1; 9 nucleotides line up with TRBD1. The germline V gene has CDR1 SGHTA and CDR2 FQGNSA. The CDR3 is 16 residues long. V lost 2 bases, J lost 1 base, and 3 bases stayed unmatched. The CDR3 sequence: CASSLTQGASYNEQFF. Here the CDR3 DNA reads TGTGCCAGCAGCTTAACACAGGGGGCTTCCTACAATGAGCAGTTCTTC. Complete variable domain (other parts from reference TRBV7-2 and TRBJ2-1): GAGVSQSPSNKVTEKGKDVELRCDPISGHTALYWYRQSLGQGLEFLIYFQGNSAPDKSGLPSDRFSAERTGGSVSTLTIQRTQQEDSAVYLCASSLTQGASYNEQFFGPGTRLTVL.

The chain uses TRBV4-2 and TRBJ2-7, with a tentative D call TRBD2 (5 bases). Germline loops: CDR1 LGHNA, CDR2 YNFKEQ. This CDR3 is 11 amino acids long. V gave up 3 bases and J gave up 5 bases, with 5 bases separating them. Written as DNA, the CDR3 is TGTGCCAGCAGCCAGGGAGACGAGCAGTACTTC. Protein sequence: CASSQGDEQYF.

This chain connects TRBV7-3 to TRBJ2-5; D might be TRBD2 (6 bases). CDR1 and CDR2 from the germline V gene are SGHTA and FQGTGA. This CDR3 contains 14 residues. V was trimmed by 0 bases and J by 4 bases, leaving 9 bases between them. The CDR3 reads CASSLTGRGETQYF. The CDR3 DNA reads TGTGCCAGCAGCTTAACAGGGCGGGGAGAGACCCAGTACTTC.

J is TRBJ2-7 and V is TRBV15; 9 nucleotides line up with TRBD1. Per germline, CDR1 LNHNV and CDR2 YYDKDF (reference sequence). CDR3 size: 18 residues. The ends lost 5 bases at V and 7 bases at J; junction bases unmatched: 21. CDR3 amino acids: CATSGARTGDILLGEQYF. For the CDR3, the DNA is TGTGCCACCAGCGGAGCCCGGACAGGGGATATACTCCTGGGAGAGCAGTACTTC.

For the CDR3, the DNA is TGTGCCAGCAGGGGAGGAGGGAGTTTCTACGAGCAGTACTTC. It encodes CASRGGGSFYEQYF. V gene TRBV28 combines with J gene TRBJ2-7, with D maybe TRBD2 (6 bases). Per germline, CDR1 MDHEN and CDR2 SYDVKM. The CDR3 spans 14 residues. With 6 bases removed from V and 3 bases from J, the gap between germline ends came to 15 bases.

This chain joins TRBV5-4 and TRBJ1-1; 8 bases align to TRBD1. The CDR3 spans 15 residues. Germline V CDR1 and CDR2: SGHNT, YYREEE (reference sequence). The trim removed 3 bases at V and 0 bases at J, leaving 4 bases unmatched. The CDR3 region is CASSSGTGLNTEAFF. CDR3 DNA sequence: TGTGCCAGCAGCTCTGGGACAGGCCTGAACACTGAAGCTTTCTTT.

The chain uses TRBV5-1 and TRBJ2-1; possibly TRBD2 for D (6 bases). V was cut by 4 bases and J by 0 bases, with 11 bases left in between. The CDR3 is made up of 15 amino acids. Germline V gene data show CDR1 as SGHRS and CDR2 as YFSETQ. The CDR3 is CASSLSGSSYNEQFF. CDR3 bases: TGCGCCAGCAGCCTTAGCGGAAGCTCCTACAATGAGCAGTTCTTC.